This entry features one TCR beta chain sequence. This entry belongs to a study of shared clonotypes between healthy human individuals. Data came from immunoSEQ multiplex PCR; TCRdb stores just in-frame clones and leaves some out. The table includes some 2 million clones, roughly 95% detected once. In germline, CDR1 is MNHNS, CDR2 SASEGT. This CDR3 is 18 amino acids long. Trimming removed 1 base from V and 0 bases from J, with 15 bases in between. The sequence derives from a man between 18 and 29 years old in good health. The chain carries TRBV6-1 and TRBJ1-4; TRBD1 might be the D (6 bases). The source material was naive CD4+ T cells sorted from blood. As to subset: CD45RA+ positively selected. The CDR3 DNA reads as TGTGCCAGCAGTGAAGGCGGAGGGGGTCGGGCAACTAATGAAAAACTGTTTTTT. Protein product: CASSEGGGGRATNEKLFF.